This T cell receptor beta chain derives from a study of graft-versus-host responses after intestinal transplantation. Overall study context: Isolated intestinal, liver-intestinal, or multivisceral transplants had been given to the recipients. Induction with anti-thymocyte globulin, then tacrolimus and steroids for around three years, was given to all recipients. Study results and caveats: Clonal ratios of graft-versus-host to host-versus-graft in allografts were high for patients exhibiting graft-donor T cell macrochimerism. Investigators detected GvH clones in recipient marrow, with some emerging earlier in ileum or blood.

TCRdb keeps only in-frame clones here, not all; method: immunoSEQ multiplex PCR. The table records about 110,000 clones, over 85% of them present only once. Germline V lookup: CDR1 LGHNT, CDR2 FRNRAP. The V end was cut by 9 bases, the J end by 1 base, with 11 bases between. The CDR3 contains 13 residues. About this clone itself: Its antigen is not known.

Sequencing used unstimulated CD8+ T cells sorted from spleen or lymph node cells, obtained before intestinal transplant. This clonotype was obtained from a human donor who received an intestinal transplant. The rearrangement uses TRBV12-5 and TRBJ2-3, with D possibly called TRBD1 or TRBD2 (5 bases each). This CDR3 is CASEGLRTDTQYF. The CDR3 DNA reads TGTGCTAGCGAGGGGTTACGCACAGATACGCAGTATTTT.